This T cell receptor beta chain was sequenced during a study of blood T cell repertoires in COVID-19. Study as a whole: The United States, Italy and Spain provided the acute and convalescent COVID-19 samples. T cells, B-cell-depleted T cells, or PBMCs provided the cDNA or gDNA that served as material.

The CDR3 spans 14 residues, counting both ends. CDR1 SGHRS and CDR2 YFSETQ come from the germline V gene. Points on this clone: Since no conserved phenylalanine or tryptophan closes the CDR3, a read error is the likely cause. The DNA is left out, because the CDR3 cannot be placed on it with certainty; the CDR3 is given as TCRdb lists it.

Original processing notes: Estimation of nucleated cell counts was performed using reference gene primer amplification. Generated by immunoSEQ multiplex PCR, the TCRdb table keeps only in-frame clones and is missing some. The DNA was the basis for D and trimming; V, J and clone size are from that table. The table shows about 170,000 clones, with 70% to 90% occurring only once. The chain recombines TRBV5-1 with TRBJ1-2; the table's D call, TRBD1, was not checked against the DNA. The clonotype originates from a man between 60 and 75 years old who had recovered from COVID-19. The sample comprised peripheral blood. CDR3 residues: CASSPTGGTGGYSL.